Below are 7 T cell receptor beta chains sequenced from a single sample in a study of blood T cells in healthy people across ages. A second PCR, run for roughly 6 to 11 cycles, used a sample-barcoded 5' primer plus a J-beta primer mix. TCRdb reprocessed the 5' RACE reads with MiXCR, giving one entry per CDR3 protein. Here the sample spans roughly 1.4 million distinct CDR3 sequences, 59% being singletons. Sequenced material: blood. The receptors come from a man aged 18-30 years in good health.

This chain links TRBV4-1 with TRBJ2-1, with D possibly called TRBD1 or TRBD2 (6 bases each). The CDR3 is 16 residues long. Per the germline V gene, CDR1 is MGHRA and CDR2 is YSYEKL. Trimming removed 5 bases at V and 9 bases at J, with 23 bases between. CDR3 sequence reads: CASSGTRGPLWGEQFF. For the CDR3, the DNA is TGCGCCAGCAGCGGGACCCGGGGGCCACTATGGGGTGAGCAGTTCTTC.

The chain combines TRBV10-3 with TRBJ2-1; D may be TRBD2 (6 bases). The CDR3 contains 16 residues. V dropped 10 bases and J dropped 2 bases, with 21 bases sitting between them. Germline V gives CDR1 ENHRY, CDR2 SYGVKD. The CDR3 reads CATTMNLAAPYNEQFF. The CDR3 DNA follows: TGTGCCACCACCATGAATTTAGCGGCCCCCTACAATGAGCAGTTCTTC.

This chain uses TRBV2 with TRBJ2-7; no clear D. Germline V CDR1 and CDR2: SNHLY, FYNNEI. The CDR3 consists of 11 residues. Deletions cut 5 bases from V and 7 bases from J, with 9 bases between. CDR3 sequence reads: CASSMKPEQYF. The DNA for the CDR3 is TGTGCCAGCAGTATGAAGCCTGAGCAGTACTTC.

A note on this clonotype: At one of its ends the junction is not consistent with the germline gene, which may arise from a read error. V gene TRBV20-1 combines with J gene TRBJ2-4, with D possibly being TRBD2 (5 bases). The J call is in doubt because the DNA end fits TRBJ2-7 better. This CDR3 has 14 amino acids. Germline CDR1 is DFQATT and CDR2 is SNEGSKA (reference sequence). In DNA, the CDR3 is TGCAGTGCTCGAGAGGAGGTCCTTGTCTACGAGCAGTACTTC. Encoded protein: CSAREEVLVYEQYF.

This clonotype has just one count. CDR3 sequence reads: CASRDRFANEQFF. In DNA form, the CDR3 reads TGTGCCAGCAGGGACCGCTTCGCCAATGAGCAGTTCTTC. This chain joins TRBV25-1 and TRBJ2-1; no reliable D call. The CDR3 is made up of 13 amino acids. V was cut by 6 bases and J by 6 bases, with 12 bases left in between. Per germline, CDR1 MGHDK and CDR2 SYGVNS. Complete variable domain (other parts from reference TRBV25-1 and TRBJ2-1): EADIYQTPRYLVIGTGKKITLECSQTMGHDKMYWYQQDPGMELHLIHYSYGVNSTEKGDLSSESTVSRIRTEHFPLTLESARPSHTSQYLCASRDRFANEQFFGPGTRLTVL.

The chain combines TRBV2 with TRBJ2-5; D is uncertain. The CDR3 contains 12 residues. With 6 bases removed from V and 1 base from J, the gap between germline ends came to 6 bases. Germline values: CDR1 SNHLY, CDR2 FYNNEI. This chain's CDR3 is CASRSPQETQYF. The DNA for the CDR3 is TGTGCCAGCAGGTCCCCCCAAGAGACCCAGTACTTC.

This clonotype was detected a few times. The rearrangement links TRBV12-3 or TRBV12-4 to TRBJ1-5; possibly TRBD1 for D (6 bases). With 3 bases removed from V and 6 bases from J, the gap between germline ends came to 12 bases. The CDR3 is 14 amino acids. This chain's CDR3 is CASSLGAGVQPQHF. The CDR3, as DNA: TGTGCCAGCAGTTTGGGGGCAGGGGTTCAGCCCCAGCATTTT.